The 13 T cell receptor beta chains presented below share a single source sample, sequenced in a study of blood T cells in healthy people across ages. Primed by a sample-barcoded 5' primer and a J-beta primer mix, a second PCR proceeded for 7 to 11 cycles. TCRdb itself ran the 5' RACE reads through MiXCR, one entry per CDR3 protein. The sample shows about 1.1 million distinct CDR3 sequences, under 40% of them seen only once. Sample: blood. The origin of the receptors is a man aged 18 to 30 in good health.

This clonotype was observed a few times. V gene TRBV29-1 combines with J gene TRBJ1-5, with 8 positions matching TRBD1. V gave up 6 bases and J gave up 7 bases; unmatched junction bases: 8. Per the germline V gene, CDR1 is SQVTM and CDR2 is ANQGSEA. This CDR3 is built from 13 residues. CDR3 amino acids: CSVGGQGEQPQHF. DNA for the CDR3: TGCAGCGTCGGCGGACAGGGAGAACAGCCCCAGCATTTT.

The chain has TRBV12-5 and TRBJ2-3, with 11 bases aligning to TRBD1. Losses at the gene ends were 4 bases for V and 5 bases for J; bases not matched to a gene: 8. This CDR3 is built from 16 residues. Looked up from germline, CDR1 is LGHNT and CDR2 is FRNRAP. The CDR3 sequence is CASGSTEDRGQDTQYF. CDR3 in DNA: TGTGCTAGTGGTTCTACAGAGGACAGGGGGCAAGATACGCAGTATTTT. The whole variable domain, remainder taken from reference TRBV12-5 and TRBJ2-3, is DARVTQTPRHKVTEMGQEVTMRCQPILGHNTVFWYRQTMMQGLELLAYFRNRAPLDDSGMPKDRFSAEMPDATLATLKIQPSEPRDSAVYFCASGSTEDRGQDTQYFGPGTRLTVL.

J is TRBJ1-2 and V is TRBV6-5, with D unclear. Looked up from germline, CDR1 is MNHEY and CDR2 is SVGAGI. The V and J ends lost 0 bases and 4 bases respectively, with 6 bases between them. The CDR3 loop spans 13 amino acids. Here the CDR3 reads CASSYSSVYGYTF. In DNA form, the CDR3 reads TGTGCCAGCAGTTACTCCTCGGTCTATGGCTACACCTTC.

Notes on this clonotype: One junction end disagrees with the germline gene, perhaps due to a read error. V is TRBV30 and J is TRBJ2-3, with D unresolved. The CDR3 has 13 amino acids. Germline CDR1 GTSNPN, CDR2 SVGIG (reference sequence). The CDR3: CARSPNLVDTQYF. In nucleotides, the CDR3 is TGTGCCCGGAGTCCGAATCTGGTAGATACGCAGTATTTT. Full variable domain (missing parts from reference TRBV30 and TRBJ2-3): SQTIHQWPATLVQPVGSPLSLECTVEGTSNPNLYWYRQAAGRGLQLLFYSVGIGQISSEVPQNLSASRPQDRQFILSSKKLLLSDSGFYLCARSPNLVDTQYFGPGTRLTVL.

The table lists this clonotype with a few counts. The CDR3 sequence is CAIELTGTQPQHF. The CDR3 DNA reads TGTGCCATCGAACTAACAGGGACCCAGCCCCAGCATTTT. The rearrangement joins TRBV10-3 to TRBJ1-5, with D perhaps matching TRBD1 (6 bases). This CDR3 has 13 residues. The ends were cut back, 8 bases at V and 7 bases at J, with 15 bases in the middle. Germline CDR1 reads ENHRY; CDR2 reads SYGVKD.

The chain links TRBV6-2 or TRBV6-3 to TRBJ1-1, with a weak D call TRBD1 (6 bases). Germline V lookup: CDR1 MNHEY, CDR2 SVGEGT. The CDR3 is 14 residues long. Trimming took off 2 bases at V and 7 bases at J, with 14 bases between the two ends. The CDR3 DNA sequence: TGTGCCAGCAGTTACGTTGGGGGGCGAGATGAAGCTTTCTTT. Translated, it gives CASSYVGGRDEAFF.

The chain is built from TRBV2 and TRBJ2-1; 14 bases map to TRBD2. Germline V lookup: CDR1 SNHLY, CDR2 FYNNEI. This CDR3 comprises 17 residues. The junction had 9 bases not matched to a gene; V was cut back by 5 bases and J by 6 bases. CDR3 nucleotides: TGTGCCAGCAGTCCCGGGACTAGCGGGAGATCTCTCAATGAGCAGTTCTTC. Protein sequence: CASSPGTSGRSLNEQFF.

This clonotype was observed at least ten times. The rearrangement uses TRBV2 and TRBJ2-3, with D unresolved. Germline V gene sequence: CDR1 SNHLY, CDR2 FYNNEI. The V end was cut by 1 base, the J end by 4 bases, with 3 bases between. The CDR3 is 12 residues long. As DNA, the CDR3 is TGTGCCAGCAGTGAAGGCGCAGATACGCAGTATTTT. Translated, it gives CASSEGADTQYF.

This clonotype was recorded many times. The chain couples TRBV7-2 to TRBJ1-2, with D hard to call. V lost 3 bases and J 4 bases, leaving 15 bases between the germline ends. The CDR3 is made up of 15 amino acids. In germline, CDR1 is SGHTA, CDR2 FQGNSA. The CDR3 coding sequence is TGTGCCAGCAGCTTTTCCTTATCCCTACTCTATGGCTACACCTTC. This encodes CASSFSLSLLYGYTF.

Ten or more counts support this clonotype. V usage is TRBV4-3 and J usage is TRBJ2-1; TRBD1 matches 10 bases. CDR1 LGHNA and CDR2 YSLEER come from the germline V gene. The CDR3 extends over 17 amino acids. V dropped 0 bases and J dropped 3; count of bases not matched to a gene: 5. The CDR3 loop reads CASSQDGTGVDYNEQFF. The CDR3 DNA is TGCGCCAGCAGCCAAGACGGGACAGGGGTCGACTACAATGAGCAGTTCTTC.

The rearrangement joins TRBV5-1 to TRBJ1-2; D is perhaps TRBD1 (6 bases). This CDR3 has 13 residues. From germline, CDR1 is SGHRS and CDR2 YFSETQ. V lost 2 bases, J lost 13 bases, and 18 bases lay in between. Here the CDR3 reads CASSLGTGTEFTF. CDR3 sequence (DNA): TGCGCCAGCAGCTTAGGAACAGGGACCGAATTCACCTTC.

V and J are TRBV6-2 or TRBV6-3 and TRBJ1-5; unclear D gene. Germline V gene data show CDR1 as MNHEY and CDR2 as SVGEGT. V dropped 7 bases and J dropped 2 bases, with 12 bases sitting between them. The CDR3 covers 14 residues. The CDR3 region is CASNGGNRNQPQHF. CDR3 DNA: TGTGCCAGCAATGGAGGCAATCGCAATCAGCCCCAGCATTTT.

This clonotype has a handful of counts. The J gene is TRBJ1-4, the V gene TRBV9; D might be TRBD1 (6 bases). V gave up 9 bases and J gave up 0 bases, with 21 bases separating them. Germline lookup yields CDR1 SGDLS and CDR2 YYNGEE. The CDR3 contains 17 residues. The CDR3: CATSTGQGLSTNEKLFF. The CDR3 DNA sequence: TGTGCCACCTCAACTGGGCAGGGGCTTTCAACTAATGAAAAACTGTTTTTT.